The TCR beta chain under discussion was sequenced for a study of PD-1 blockade in classical Hodgkin lymphoma. Study observations and caveats: In CD4+ cells, TCR diversity went up significantly by C4D1, but in CD8+ cells it did not.

Per germline, CDR1 LNHDA and CDR2 SQIVND (reference sequence). CDR3 length equals 16 residues. Trimming cost V 7 bases and J 1 base, with 14 bases left between them. With regard to this clone: Its matching antigen is unknown.

This table comes from immunoSEQ multiplex PCR, and its TCRdb copy is limited to in-frame clones, with some not included. The sample has 40,000 to 55,000 clones; about nine tenths are singletons. Autologous stem cell transplantation was followed by relapse in every patient, and brentuximab vedotin exposure varied. Here the sequenced sample was peripheral blood mononuclear cells (PBMCs), taken at baseline. This sequence joins TRBV19 and TRBJ1-6; D perhaps matches TRBD1 (6 bases). The TCR was taken from a human donor with classical Hodgkin lymphoma. Written as DNA, the CDR3 is TGTGCCAGTAACCCCAGGGGTATTTCCTATAATTCACCCCTCCACTTT. Encoded protein: CASNPRGISYNSPLHF.